The 29 T cell receptor beta chains listed next were all sequenced from one sample in a study of blood T cell repertoires in COVID-19. TCRdb keeps only in-frame clones here, not all; method: immunoSEQ multiplex PCR. The sample carries approximately 220,000 clones, around nine tenths recorded once. Sequenced: peripheral blood. The receptor set was obtained from a man aged 55 to 69 who had recovered from COVID-19.

V and J are TRBV4-3 and TRBJ1-1, with TRBD1 as a possible D gene (5 bases). Germline CDR1 and CDR2: LGHNA and YSLEER. V was shortened by 2 bases and J by 1 base, with 5 bases between the two germline ends. The CDR3 has 13 residues. In DNA, the CDR3 is TGCGCCAGCAGCCAAACAGGGAACACTGAAGCTTTCTTT. Its protein is CASSQTGNTEAFF.

In nucleotides, the CDR3 is TGTGCCAGCAGCCGCGGCGGCGGGATCCAAGAGACCCAGTACTTC. It codes for CASSRGGGIQETQYF. The rearrangement uses TRBV5-5 and TRBJ2-5, with TRBD2 as a possible D gene (6 bases). The germline V gene has CDR1 SGHKS and CDR2 YYEKEE (reference sequence). This CDR3 contains 15 residues. V shed 4 bases and J shed 1 base, with 14 bases lying between them.

The V and J genes are TRBV5-8 and TRBJ2-1; D possibly corresponds to TRBD1 (6 bases). The CDR3 runs 14 residues. Germline CDR1 reads SGHTS; CDR2 reads YDEGEE. Trimming took 0 bases from V and 7 from J, leaving 11 bases between them. The CDR3 loop is CASSLGQVGNEQFF. In nucleotides, the CDR3 is TGTGCCAGCAGCTTGGGACAGGTGGGGAATGAGCAGTTCTTC.

The gene calls are TRBV10-1 and TRBJ2-1, with a possible D match to TRBD2 (6 bases). The germline V and J ends were trimmed by 5 bases and 10 bases, with 18 bases remaining between them. Germline values: CDR1 WNHNN, CDR2 SYGVQD (reference sequence). The CDR3 runs 14 residues. The chain's CDR3 is CASSPGSPTSEQFF. In DNA, the CDR3 is TGCGCCAGCAGTCCCGGGAGCCCAACTAGCGAGCAGTTCTTC.

This rearrangement joins TRBV10-1 to TRBJ2-3, with TRBD2 matching 10 bases. CDR3 length: 18 residues. V lost 0 bases, J lost 4 bases, and 10 bases stayed unmatched. Germline loops: CDR1 WNHNN, CDR2 SYGVQD (reference sequence). The CDR3 region has the DNA TGCGCCAGCAGTGAGTCAGCAGGACTAGCGGACAAGGCAGATACGCAGTATTTT. Its translation is CASSESAGLADKADTQYF.

The chain couples TRBV5-5 to TRBJ2-7; 7 bases line up with TRBD1. The CDR3 is 16 amino acids. The germline CDR1 and CDR2 sequences are SGHKS and YYEKEE (reference sequence). Unmatched junction bases numbered 11, after V lost 2 bases and J lost 3 bases. DNA of the CDR3: TGTGCCAGCAGCTTAACCGTAAGGGACAGATACTACGAGCAGTACTTC. Amino acids: CASSLTVRDRYYEQYF.

This chain links TRBV4-3 with TRBJ2-1; D possibly corresponds to TRBD1 (6 bases). V was shortened by 4 bases and J by 5 bases, with 15 bases between the two germline ends. Germline assignment: CDR1 LGHNA and CDR2 YSLEER. CDR3 length: 15 amino acids. In DNA, the CDR3 is TGCGCCAGCAGCCCCTGGGCCAAGGGGGACAATGAGCAGTTCTTC. This encodes CASSPWAKGDNEQFF.

V is TRBV28 and J is TRBJ2-1, with 7 bases identical to TRBD1. Germline CDR1 and CDR2: MDHEN and SYDVKM. The junction had 11 bases not matched to a gene; V was cut back by 3 bases and J by 15 bases. The CDR3 runs 13 residues. CDR3 sequence: CASSFLPTGKGFF. The CDR3, as DNA: TGTGCCAGCAGTTTCCTCCCGACAGGGAAGGGGTTCTTC. Full variable domain (rest looked up from reference TRBV28 and TRBJ2-1): DVKVTQSSRYLVKRTGEKVFLECVQDMDHENMFWYRQDPGLGLRLIYFSYDVKMKEKGDIPEGYSVSREKKERFSLILESASTNQTSMYLCASSFLPTGKGFFGPGTRLTVL.

This chain connects TRBV7-2 to TRBJ2-1; the D is unclear. Germline loops: CDR1 SGHTA, CDR2 FQGNSA. The CDR3 has 14 amino acids. V was shortened by 3 bases and J by 2 bases, with 8 bases between the two germline ends. CDR3 loop: CASSFLNTYNEQFF. The CDR3 DNA sequence: TGTGCCAGCAGCTTTTTAAATACCTACAATGAGCAGTTCTTC.

The chain recombines TRBV7-9 with TRBJ2-4; D possibly corresponds to TRBD2 (6 bases). The CDR3 has 17 residues. Germline CDR1 SEHNR, CDR2 FQNEAQ (reference sequence). Trimming cost V 3 bases and J 1 base, with 16 bases left between them. The CDR3, as DNA: TGTGCCAGCAGCTTTGTCGGGACGGGGAGGGCCAAAAACATTCAGTACTTC. Protein sequence: CASSFVGTGRAKNIQYF.

As DNA, the CDR3 is TGTGCCTGGAAGGGACAGTGGAACACTGAAGCTTTCTTT. Protein: CAWKGQWNTEAFF. V usage is TRBV30 and J usage is TRBJ1-1; 7 nucleotides align to TRBD1. Trimming took 4 bases from V and 1 from J; bases not matched to a gene: 3. The germline gives CDR1 GTSNPN, CDR2 SVGIG (reference sequence). The CDR3 loop spans 13 amino acids.

This clone was counted between two and nine times. The chain has TRBV27 and TRBJ1-6, with D uncertain. Per germline, CDR1 MNHEY and CDR2 SMNVEV (reference sequence). V lost 3 bases and J lost 8, with 8 bases in between. CDR3 length: 13 amino acids. CDR3 coding DNA: TGTGCCAGCAGTTTGTCCCCTTATTCACCCCTCCACTTT. It specifies CASSLSPYSPLHF.

This chain uses TRBV21-1 with TRBJ2-6; TRBD1, the D gene given by the table, was not confirmed from the DNA. TRBV21-1 is shown as a pseudogene. This CDR3 has 16 residues. The CDR3 loop reads CASSARGTAGANVLTF. CDR3 sequence (DNA): TGTGCCAGCAGCGCCCGCGGGACAGCTGGGGCCAACGTCCTGACTTTC.

This clone came up once. The V call is TRBV7-3, the J call TRBJ2-2, with D perhaps matching TRBD2 (5 bases). This CDR3 spans 16 amino acids. The V end lost 1 base, the J end lost 2 bases, and 11 bases lay between the germline ends. Germline V gene lookup returns CDR1 SGHTA and CDR2 FQGTGA. CDR3 protein: CASSLISGYNTGELFF. The CDR3 region has the DNA TGTGCCAGCAGCTTAATCTCGGGATATAACACCGGGGAGCTGTTTTTT.

V gene TRBV6-2 or TRBV6-3 combines with J gene TRBJ2-1; perhaps TRBD1 as D (6 bases). Germline CDR1 MNHEY, CDR2 SVGEGT. The length of the CDR3 is 15 residues. V lost 5 bases and J 7 bases, leaving 18 bases between the germline ends. The CDR3 region is CASSQGTRGWNEQFF. CDR3 nucleotides: TGTGCCAGCAGTCAGGGGACAAGGGGTTGGAATGAGCAGTTCTTC.

The chain has TRBV24-1 and TRBJ2-1; D is perhaps TRBD2 (6 bases). V was shortened by 4 bases and J by 4 bases, with 16 bases between the two germline ends. CDR3 length: 16 residues. Germline CDR1 reads KGHDR; CDR2 reads SFDVKD. The CDR3 bases are TGTGCCACCAGTGACAGTTGGCAGGGAGGATACAATGAGCAGTTCTTC. Protein product: CATSDSWQGGYNEQFF.

The chain joins TRBV10-3 to TRBJ1-1, with D possibly being TRBD1 (5 bases). The CDR3 is 15 residues long. Between the trimmed V and J ends, which lost 11 bases and 0 bases, there was a span of 19 bases. Germline CDR1 reads ENHRY; CDR2 reads SYGVKD. The CDR3 DNA is TGTGCCTCAACTCCGGGGGGACCGTTGAACACTGAAGCTTTCTTT. This encodes CASTPGGPLNTEAFF.

V gene TRBV28 combines with J gene TRBJ2-1, with 11 bases that match TRBD2. The germline V gene encodes CDR1 MDHEN and CDR2 SYDVKM. Germline trimming cut 8 bases from V and 10 bases from J; bases unmatched to any gene: 13. This CDR3 comprises 15 residues. The DNA of the CDR3 is TGTGCCAGCCAATTAGCGGGAGGGCCGGTCAGAGAGCAGTTCTTC. Translation gives CASQLAGGPVREQFF.

The CDR3 protein is CASSRAQGAAVMNEQFF. The CDR3 bases are TGTGCCAGTAGCCGAGCACAGGGGGCAGCGGTAATGAATGAGCAGTTCTTC. This chain uses TRBV19 with TRBJ2-1, with 9 bases identical to TRBD1. Germline V gives CDR1 LNHDA, CDR2 SQIVND (reference sequence). This CDR3 has 17 residues. The V and J ends lost 6 bases and 7 bases, in that order; junction bases with no gene match: 16.

This clone has only a few counts. This rearrangement joins TRBV9 to TRBJ2-5, with D possibly TRBD1 on 6 matching bases. The germline V gene encodes CDR1 SGDLS and CDR2 YYNGEE. V was shortened by 4 bases and J by 1 base, with 11 bases between the two germline ends. The CDR3 is 14 amino acids. CDR3 sequence reads: CASSQGHFQETQYF. CDR3 sequence (DNA): TGTGCCAGCAGCCAGGGACACTTCCAAGAGACCCAGTACTTC.

The chain couples TRBV5-4 to TRBJ2-1; TRBD2 matches at 8 bases. Germline assignment: CDR1 SGHNT and CDR2 YYREEE (reference sequence). Trimming took 0 bases from V and 2 from J; bases not matched to a gene: 10. This CDR3 contains 18 residues. The CDR3 loop reads CASSLGGGAGVPYNEQFF. In nucleotides, the CDR3 is TGTGCCAGCAGCTTGGGGGGGGGAGCGGGAGTGCCCTACAATGAGCAGTTCTTC.

This clone was found once. The V and J genes are TRBV27 and TRBJ2-7; a possible D gene is TRBD1 (6 bases). The germline CDR1 and CDR2 sequences are MNHEY and SMNVEV (reference sequence). Trimming stripped 2 bases from V and 9 bases from J, with 23 bases between. This CDR3 is built from 16 residues. In nucleotides, the CDR3 is TGTGCCAGCAGTTTAACCCAGACAGGCTCCGTCCCAGGGCAGTACTTC. As protein: CASSLTQTGSVPGQYF.

The chain is built from TRBV3-1 (or the pseudogene TRBV3-2) and TRBJ1-2; unclear D gene. V was shortened by 4 bases and J by 4 bases, with 16 bases between the two germline ends. CDR3 length equals 15 residues. Germline V CDR1 and CDR2: LGHDT, YNNKEL (reference sequence). As DNA, the CDR3 is TGTGCCAGCAGCCCCTCTCTGCTAGCCCGCTATGGCTACACCTTC. Translating gives CASSPSLLARYGYTF.

V gene TRBV27 combines with J gene TRBJ2-1, with TRBD1 as a possible D gene (5 bases). Germline assignment: CDR1 MNHEY and CDR2 SMNVEV (reference sequence). V was pared by 7 bases and J by 8 bases, with 15 bases between. This CDR3 contains 13 residues. The CDR3 loop is CASTNTQGYEQFF. The CDR3 bases are TGTGCCAGCACCAACACCCAGGGCTATGAGCAGTTCTTC.

V is TRBV5-4 and J is TRBJ2-1, with TRBD1 matching over 7 bases. Per the germline V gene, CDR1 is SGHNT and CDR2 is YYREEE (reference sequence). The V gene end was trimmed by 5 bases and the J gene end by 4 bases; junction bases not matched to a gene: 12. The CDR3 runs to 16 residues. As DNA, the CDR3 is TGTGCCAGCAGTCGGAACTCGGGACAGAGGTACAATGAGCAGTTCTTC. This encodes CASSRNSGQRYNEQFF.

The gene calls are TRBV19 and TRBJ1-1; TRBD1 matches at 10 bases. Trimming at V came to 8 bases and at J to 1 base, leaving 10 bases not matched to a gene. This CDR3 region has 16 residues. Germline CDR1 reads LNHDA; CDR2 reads SQIVND (reference sequence). The DNA for the CDR3 is TGTGCCAGTGCCCCCCGGGACAGGGGCCCGAACACTGAAGCTTTCTTT. This codes for CASAPRDRGPNTEAFF.

This rearrangement joins TRBV6-6 to TRBJ1-3; the match to TRBD1 covers 8 bases. J lost 0 bases, V lost 4 bases, and 5 bases had no gene match. The germline V gene encodes CDR1 MNHNY and CDR2 SVGAGI (reference sequence). CDR3 size: 16 residues. The chain's CDR3 is CASSSSDRGSGNTIYF. As DNA, the CDR3 is TGTGCCAGCAGTTCCTCCGACAGGGGCTCTGGAAACACCATATATTTT.

This clone has just a few counts. The CDR3 loop reads CASSPTWTSGRGVTGELFF. The CDR3 DNA is TGTGCCAGCTCACCGACCTGGACTAGCGGGAGAGGAGTCACCGGGGAGCTGTTTTTT. The V call is TRBV18, the J call TRBJ2-2, with TRBD2 matching over 13 bases. Germline V gene lookup returns CDR1 KGHSH and CDR2 LQKENI. V lost 3 bases, J lost 4 bases, and 11 bases stayed unmatched. CDR3 length: 19 residues.

The chain carries TRBV7-3 and TRBJ2-3; 10 bases match TRBD2. Looked up from germline, CDR1 is SGHTA and CDR2 is FQGTGA. J gave up 3 bases and V 6 bases, and 6 bases lay outside the gene matches. This CDR3 has 15 residues. The chain's CDR3 is CASSTQAGGTDTQYF. The CDR3 DNA follows: TGTGCCAGCAGTACCCAAGCGGGAGGGACAGATACGCAGTATTTT.